The rows below give T cell receptor beta chains drawn from one sample of a study of metastatic and nonmetastatic thyroid tumors. TCRdb used MiXCR to call clones anew from the PCR reads. The sample lists approximately 38,000 clones, roughly a sixth occurring once. The specimen sequenced was tumor tissue. These receptors were collected from a female donor with papillary thyroid cancer or a benign thyroid nodule (not recorded which). Some clones in this sample may be carry-over from other donors' samples. The CDR3 runs from the conserved cysteine through the conserved F or W. A D gene is named only where the DNA matches it firmly. Size is stated for part of the rows, as once, few or many counts, or as a class when the clone is expanded.

clone_size j_call v_call d_call cdr3_aa cdr3_nt
. TRBJ2-7 TRBV20-1 . CSARGGGSDREQYF TGCAGTGCTAGAGGGGGGGGCTCGGATAGGGAGCAGTACTTC
many TRBJ2-7 TRBV3-1 . CASSQNGGTYEQYF TGTGCCAGCAGCCAGAATGGGGGAACCTACGAGCAGTACTTC
many TRBJ2-5 TRBV20-1 . CSARDALAPLTQYF TGCAGTGCTAGAGATGCACTGGCGCCGCTGACCCAGTACTTC
once TRBJ2-6 TRBV19 . CASSTYGAQGANVLTF TGTGCCAGTAGTACATACGGGGCGCAGGGGGCCAACGTCCTGACTTTC
many TRBJ1-1 TRBV29-1 . CSASLNTEAFF TGCAGCGCCAGCTTAAACACTGAAGCTTTCTTT
many TRBJ2-1 TRBV20-1 . CSARVPRLGNEQFF TGCAGTGCTAGAGTCCCTAGGTTGGGTAATGAGCAGTTCTTC
few TRBJ2-1 TRBV28 TRBD1 CASSLTGGARNEQFF TGTGCCAGCAGTCTGACAGGGGGCGCGCGGAATGAGCAGTTCTTC
. TRBJ1-1 TRBV5-6 TRBD1 CASSILTDRDDTEAFF TGTGCCAGCAGCATCCTGACGGACAGGGACGACACTGAAGCTTTCTTT
many TRBJ2-5 TRBV2 . CASSQRIETQYF TGTGCCAGCAGTCAGCGTATAGAGACCCAGTACTTC
many TRBJ2-1 TRBV9 TRBD2 CASSLRSSLAGINEQFF TGTGCCAGCAGCCTACGTAGTTCACTAGCGGGTATCAATGAGCAGTTCTTC
many TRBJ2-1 TRBV6-1 TRBD2 CASSGLARNEQFF TGTGCCAGCAGTGGACTAGCGCGAAATGAGCAGTTCTTC
many TRBJ2-7 TRBV28 . CASSFERYEQCF TGTGCCAGCAGTTTTGAACGGTACGAGCAGTGCTTC
many TRBJ2-3 TRBV28 TRBD2 CASSLLGLAGPSTDTQYF TGTGCCAGCAGTTTATTGGGACTAGCGGGACCGAGCACAGATACGCAGTATTTT
. TRBJ2-1 TRBV11-2 . CASSLVAGLYNEQFF TGTGCCAGCAGCTTAGTGGCGGGGTTATACAATGAGCAGTTCTTC
many TRBJ1-2 TRBV9 . CASSVVGGPDYGYTF TGTGCCAGCAGCGTAGTAGGGGGGCCCGACTATGGCTACACCTTC
. TRBJ2-1 TRBV12-3/TRBV12-4 . CARSPEGEGTNEQFF TGTGCCAGGAGCCCGGAAGGTGAGGGTACCAATGAGCAGTTCTTC
. TRBJ1-2 TRBV30 TRBD1 CAWSVRGHGNTF TGTGCCTGGAGTGTAAGGGGGCATGGGAACACCTTC
many TRBJ1-1 TRBV20-1 TRBD1 CSAREFGTGDSTEAFF TGCAGTGCTAGAGAGTTCGGGACAGGTGATTCCACTGAAGCTTTCTTT
. TRBJ1-3 TRBV20-1 TRBD1 CSAREASGQGGGNTIYF TGCAGTGCTAGAGAGGCTAGCGGGCAGGGGGGCGGAAACACCATATATTTT
. TRBJ2-7 TRBV7-8 . CASRSGTDSYEQYF TGTGCCAGCAGATCCGGGACGGATTCCTACGAGCAGTACTTC
many TRBJ1-5 TRBV29-1 . CSVEQNSNQPQHF TGCAGCGTTGAGCAGAATAGCAATCAGCCCCAGCATTTT
many TRBJ1-4 TRBV5-1 TRBD1 CASSLQGAVGKLFF TGCGCCAGCAGCTTGCAGGGGGCGGTTGGAAAACTGTTTTTT
many TRBJ2-5 TRBV12-3/TRBV12-4 . CASSLWAEEETQYF TGTGCCAGCAGTTTATGGGCTGAGGAAGAGACCCAGTACTTC
. TRBJ1-1 TRBV6-5 . CASSYLGTDEAFF TGTGCCAGCAGTTACCTTGGGACGGATGAAGCTTTCTTT
many TRBJ1-4 TRBV7-2 . CASSLGAGNEKLFF TGTGCCAGCAGCTTAGGGGCAGGGAATGAAAAACTGTTTTTT
many TRBJ2-3 TRBV20-1 TRBD2 CSARDSTSGIRADTQYF TGCAGTGCTAGAGATTCGACTAGCGGGATTAGGGCAGATACGCAGTATTTT
few TRBJ1-3 TRBV6-1 . CASSEATSAGGNTIYF TGTGCCAGCAGTGAAGCTACGAGTGCGGGTGGAAACACCATATATTTT
. TRBJ2-2 TRBV5-1 TRBD1 CASSLLGGRVYTGELFF TGCGCCAGCAGCTTGTTAGGGGGCCGAGTTTACACCGGGGAGCTGTTTTTT
many TRBJ2-1 TRBV9 TRBD1 CASSSGTGWTRPNNEQFF TGTGCCAGCAGCAGCGGGACAGGGTGGACTAGGCCTAACAATGAGCAGTTCTTC
many TRBJ2-5 TRBV15 . CATSRSRLVETQYF TGTGCCACCAGCAGGAGCCGACTCGTTGAGACCCAGTACTTC
many TRBJ2-5 TRBV3-1 TRBD2 CASSRTRVETQYF TGTGCCAGCAGCCGGACTAGGGTAGAGACCCAGTACTTC
many TRBJ2-7 TRBV5-6 . CASSLEASHYEQYF TGTGCCAGCAGCTTGGAGGCCTCGCACTACGAGCAGTACTTC
. TRBJ2-7 TRBV11-1 TRBD2 CASSRRGGSYEQYF TGTGCCAGCAGCCGGCGGGGGGGCTCCTACGAGCAGTACTTC
many TRBJ2-1 TRBV4-3 . CASSQDLRDPYNEQFF TGCGCCAGCAGCCAAGATCTGCGGGACCCCTACAATGAGCAGTTCTTC
many TRBJ1-2 TRBV5-5 . CASSPYQGPNYGYTF TGTGCCAGCAGCCCCTACCAGGGCCCTAACTATGGCTACACCTTC
few TRBJ2-3 TRBV28 . CASSSYTLTLVGITDTQYF TGTGCCAGCAGTTCCTATACCCTAACATTGGTCGGAATCACAGATACGCAGTATTTT
many TRBJ1-1 TRBV20-1 . CSASVTQNTEAFF TGCAGTGCTAGCGTCACACAGAACACTGAAGCTTTCTTT